The 21 T cell receptor beta chains below were found in one sample sequenced in a study of T-cell reconstitution after alpha-beta-depleted transplantation in children (dated by TCRdb to about 2016). Read against the paper, the sample's time point label means: day 60 (about 2 months) after transplantation. The intended sense of this specimen's treatment or condition label: allogeneic hematopoietic cell transplantation with graft depleted of TCRalphabeta T cells and CD19 B cells. Library method: PCR. TCRdb lists the instrument as Illumina HiSeq 2500. TCR library preparation used molecular barcoding, with unique molecular identifiers applied to normalize quantification of the TCRbeta repertoire. The public reads were reanalyzed by TCRdb: fastp trimming at Q25, MiXCR alignment, in-frame beta chains only. One record per CDR3 amino acid sequence lists the most common genes and DNA. The sample table lists around 25,000 distinct CDR3 sequences, 15% to 20% of them with a count of one. Together, the top ten hold about a third of the sample.

Sample: PBMCs, mostly from graft donor cells, taken 60 days after TCRalphabeta/CD19-depleted stem cell transplant. These receptors were obtained from a male patient aged 2 to 9 who had a stem cell transplant for acute lymphoblastic leukemia, so the T cells may come from the graft donor.

This clonotype was counted ten times or more. The V call is TRBV12-3 or TRBV12-4, the J call TRBJ1-1, with TRBD1 matching over 10 bases. V was clipped by 4 bases and J by 5 bases; unmatched bases: 13. The CDR3 sequence is 17 residues long. This CDR3 reads CASSSIIRDRGGTEAFF. CDR3 bases: TGTGCCAGCAGTTCCATCATCCGGGACAGGGGAGGGACTGAAGCTTTCTTT.

This clonotype appeared many times. The V call is TRBV20-1, the J call TRBJ2-2; D is uncertain. The V and J ends lost 1 base and 3 bases respectively, with 12 bases between them. Per germline, CDR1 DFQATT and CDR2 SNEGSKA (reference sequence). The CDR3 is 15 residues long. DNA of the CDR3: TGCAGTGCTAGAGGAGCAGTAGGTTACACCGGGGAGCTGTTTTTT. Protein: CSARGAVGYTGELFF.

A few counts support this clonotype. The CDR3 DNA sequence: TGTGCCAGCACCCCTGCCCCCGGGGGGCTTGGGGCCAACGTCCTGACTTTC. It encodes CASTPAPGGLGANVLTF. The V gene is TRBV28, the J gene TRBJ2-6, with D possibly matching TRBD2 (7 bases). Germline loops: CDR1 MDHEN, CDR2 SYDVKM. The CDR3 has 17 residues. The V end lost 7 bases, the J end lost 3 bases, and 19 bases lay between the germline ends.

This clonotype has at least ten counts. This chain uses TRBV10-1 with TRBJ2-7; D is unclear. This CDR3 is built from 13 residues. V was trimmed by 0 bases and J by 2 bases, leaving 5 bases between them. Germline assignment: CDR1 WNHNN and CDR2 SYGVQD (reference sequence). The CDR3 sequence: CASSESGTYEQYF. As DNA, the CDR3 is TGCGCCAGCAGTGAGTCTGGTACCTACGAGCAGTACTTC.

This clonotype showed up just a few times. V and J are TRBV5-4 and TRBJ2-7, with D possibly TRBD1 on 6 matching bases. CDR3 length equals 14 residues. V lost 4 bases and J 4 bases, leaving 15 bases between the germline ends. CDR1 and CDR2 from the germline V gene are SGHNT and YYREEE (reference sequence). CDR3 DNA: TGTGCCAGCAGCCGGGCAGGGACACATTACGAGCAGTACTTC. Protein sequence: CASSRAGTHYEQYF.

The V call is TRBV28, the J call TRBJ1-1; 7 positions agree with TRBD1. Germline CDR1 is MDHEN and CDR2 is SYDVKM. The V segment lost 6 bases and the J segment 5 bases; nucleotides outside the gene matches: 6. The CDR3 is 13 amino acids. The CDR3 DNA is TGTGCCAGCAGGGTAGGGGGCCTTACTGAAGCTTTCTTT. Its protein is CASRVGGLTEAFF.

At least ten counts were recorded for this clonotype. J is TRBJ1-2 and V is TRBV29-1; TRBD1 is a possible D gene (5 bases). CDR1 and CDR2 (germline): SQVTM, ANQGSEA. The CDR3 is 11 amino acids. The V end lost 6 bases, the J end lost 6 bases, and 11 bases lay between the germline ends. This CDR3 is CSVGASDGYTF. The CDR3 nucleotides are TGCAGCGTCGGGGCCTCAGATGGCTACACCTTC.

The chain employs TRBV6-2 or TRBV6-3 and TRBJ2-7; tentatively, D is TRBD2 (5 bases). CDR3 size: 13 residues. Trimming pared 6 bases from V and 6 bases from J, leaving 15 bases between. CDR1 is MNHEY, CDR2 SVGEGT, per germline. CDR3 sequence (DNA): TGTGCCAGCAGCCAGGACTCGCCTAGCGAGCAGTACTTC. The encoded protein is CASSQDSPSEQYF.

This clonotype was counted ten times or more. The V call is TRBV20-1, the J call TRBJ2-1; D is ambiguous. V lost 1 base and J 6 bases, leaving 10 bases between the germline ends. Germline-derived CDR1 and CDR2 are DFQATT and SNEGSKA (reference sequence). The CDR3 covers 13 residues. In nucleotides, the CDR3 is TGCAGTGCTAGAGTGGCATCAAGCAATGAGCAGTTCTTC. Translation gives CSARVASSNEQFF.

The sample holds a few counts of this clonotype. V gene TRBV27 combines with J gene TRBJ2-5; 8 positions match TRBD1. J gave up 7 bases and V 7 bases, and 8 bases lay outside the gene matches. The CDR3 covers 13 residues. Germline V gives CDR1 MNHEY, CDR2 SMNVEV (reference sequence). DNA for the CDR3: TGTGCCAGCAAACAGGGTCAGGGGGCGACCCAGTACTTC. Amino acid sequence: CASKQGQGATQYF.

This clonotype showed up many times. The CDR3, as DNA: TGTGCCAGCAGCTTGGCAGGGTTGAACACTGAAGCTTTCTTT. Translation: CASSLAGLNTEAFF. The chain links TRBV7-3 to TRBJ1-1, with a weak D call TRBD1 (5 bases). The CDR3 is made up of 14 amino acids. V shed 3 bases and J shed 0 bases, with 8 bases lying between them. Germline values: CDR1 SGHTA, CDR2 FQGTGA.

The V gene is TRBV7-9, the J gene TRBJ2-5; tentatively, D is TRBD1 or TRBD2 (6 bases each). The CDR3 runs 16 residues. The V gene's germline CDR1 is SEHNR and CDR2 FQNEAQ (reference sequence). The germline V and J ends were trimmed by 1 base and 5 bases, with 17 bases remaining between them. The CDR3 spells CASSLGDTGDGETQYF. The CDR3 nucleotides read TGTGCCAGCAGCTTAGGGGACACGGGGGACGGGGAGACCCAGTACTTC.

V gene TRBV20-1 combines with J gene TRBJ2-1; 8 bases match TRBD1. Germline trimming cut 6 bases from V and 3 bases from J; bases unmatched to any gene: 10. Germline lookup yields CDR1 DFQATT and CDR2 SNEGSKA (reference sequence). The CDR3 has 15 residues. The CDR3 nucleotides read TGCAGTGCCCGGAAGCCCGGACAGGGCTACAATGAGCAGTTCTTC. This translates into CSARKPGQGYNEQFF.

The chain employs TRBV7-2 and TRBJ1-2; D not resolved. Germline V CDR1 and CDR2: SGHTA, FQGNSA. The CDR3 has 13 amino acids. Trimming removed 5 bases from V and 4 bases from J, with 11 bases in between. As DNA, the CDR3 is TGTGCCAGCAGCCGCGACGGAATCTATGGCTACACCTTC. It codes for CASSRDGIYGYTF.

The rearrangement joins TRBV11-2 to TRBJ2-1; 7 bases map to TRBD2. CDR1 and CDR2 (germline): SGHAT, FQNNGV. CDR3 length: 12 residues. V shed 3 bases, J shed 8 bases, and the junction held 1 base outside the gene matches. CDR3 nucleotide sequence: TGTGCCAGCAGCTTTGCGGGGGATGAGCAGTTCTTC. It specifies CASSFAGDEQFF.

This clonotype occurred many times. The rearrangement links TRBV11-2 to TRBJ2-1, with TRBD2 as a possible D gene (5 bases). The CDR3 runs to 16 residues. Germline lookup yields CDR1 SGHAT and CDR2 FQNNGV. Trimming shortened V by 0 bases and J by 0 bases, and 9 bases separated the two germline ends. As DNA, the CDR3 is TGTGCCAGCAGCTTAGAACGGGGTGGCTCCTACAATGAGCAGTTCTTC. It yields the protein CASSLERGGSYNEQFF.

This clonotype appeared a few times. V and J are TRBV6-5 and TRBJ2-3, with TRBD2 as a possible D gene (5 bases). The germline V gene has CDR1 MNHEY and CDR2 SVGAGI. V lost 2 bases and J lost 4, with 13 bases in between. This CDR3 is 15 amino acids long. Written as DNA, the CDR3 is TGTGCCAGCAGTTACCGGGGAATGGTCGCAGATACGCAGTATTTT. Encoded protein: CASSYRGMVADTQYF.

This chain connects TRBV19 to TRBJ1-1; the match to TRBD1 covers 7 bases. V dropped 7 bases and J dropped 1; count of bases not matched to a gene: 9. The CDR3 extends over 15 amino acids. Germline lookup yields CDR1 LNHDA and CDR2 SQIVND (reference sequence). The CDR3 sequence is CASIETGPANTEAFF. CDR3 coding DNA: TGTGCCAGTATTGAGACAGGGCCGGCGAACACTGAAGCTTTCTTT.

This clonotype has only a few counts. J is TRBJ1-2 and V is TRBV6-1; D is unresolved. CDR1 is MNHNS, CDR2 SASEGT, per germline. Trimming removed 5 bases at V and 8 bases at J, with 15 bases between. The CDR3 totals 13 residues. Here the CDR3 reads CASSRDIRGGYTF. The CDR3 DNA follows: TGTGCCAGCAGTAGAGATATCCGTGGGGGCTACACCTTC.

The gene calls are TRBV3-1 and TRBJ2-5; weak D call: TRBD2 (6 bases). The CDR3 runs to 17 residues. Germline assignment: CDR1 LGHDT and CDR2 YNNKEL (reference sequence). V was trimmed by 1 base and J by 4 bases, leaving 19 bases between them. The CDR3 bases are TGTGCCAGCAGCCAAGGGTGGAGGGCGGACCCTCGAGAGACCCAGTACTTC. As protein: CASSQGWRADPRETQYF.

V and J are TRBV3-1 and TRBJ2-1; D possibly corresponds to TRBD2 (6 bases). Germline V gene sequence: CDR1 LGHDT, CDR2 YNNKEL (reference sequence). Trimming cost V 2 bases and J 2 bases, with 10 bases left between them. This CDR3 is built from 15 residues. The CDR3 DNA reads TGTGCCAGCAGCCAACTCGCGGGGACCTACAATGAGCAGTTCTTC. Translation gives CASSQLAGTYNEQFF.